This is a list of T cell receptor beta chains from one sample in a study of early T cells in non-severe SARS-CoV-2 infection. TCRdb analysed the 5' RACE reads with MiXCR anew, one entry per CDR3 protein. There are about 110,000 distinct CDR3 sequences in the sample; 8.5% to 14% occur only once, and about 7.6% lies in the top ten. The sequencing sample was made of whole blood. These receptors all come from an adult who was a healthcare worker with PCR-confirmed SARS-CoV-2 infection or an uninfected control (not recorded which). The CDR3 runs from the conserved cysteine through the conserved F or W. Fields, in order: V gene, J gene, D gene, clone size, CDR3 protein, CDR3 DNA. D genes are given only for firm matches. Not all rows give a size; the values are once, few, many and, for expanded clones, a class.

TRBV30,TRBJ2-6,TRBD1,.,CAWSVTGSGANVLTF,TGTGCCTGGAGTGTGACAGGGTCTGGGGCCAACGTCCTGACTTTC
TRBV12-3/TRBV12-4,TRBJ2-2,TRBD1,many,CASRLQGTTGELFF,TGTGCCAGCAGGCTACAGGGGACCACCGGGGAGCTGTTTTTT
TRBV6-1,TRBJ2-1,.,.,CATRGYNEQFF,TGTGCCACCCGGGGGTACAATGAGCAGTTCTTC
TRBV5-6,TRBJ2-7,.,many,CASSRLGSFEQYF,TGTGCCAGCAGCCGGTTGGGGAGCTTCGAGCAGTACTTC
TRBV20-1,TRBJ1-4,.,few,CSASGENEKLFF,TGCAGTGCTAGCGGGGAGAATGAAAAACTGTTTTTT
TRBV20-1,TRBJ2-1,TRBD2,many,CSAGGLASEQFF,TGCAGTGCGGGAGGACTAGCCAGTGAGCAGTTCTTC
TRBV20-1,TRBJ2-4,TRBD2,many,CSASGLAVIQYF,TGCAGTGCTAGTGGGCTAGCGGTAATTCAGTACTTC
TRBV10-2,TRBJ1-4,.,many,CASSESRVIEKLFF,TGCGCCAGCAGTGAGAGCAGGGTGATAGAAAAACTGTTTTTT
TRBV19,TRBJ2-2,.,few,CASSIELARGTGELFF,TGTGCCAGTAGTATTGAACTAGCTCGGGGCACCGGGGAGCTGTTTTTT
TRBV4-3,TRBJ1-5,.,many,CASSQVVRSNQPQHF,TGCGCCAGCAGCCAAGTAGTCCGGAGCAATCAGCCCCAGCATTTT
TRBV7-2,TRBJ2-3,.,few,CASSSHNVGTDTQYF,TGTGCCAGCAGCTCCCACAACGTCGGGACAGATACGCAGTATTTT